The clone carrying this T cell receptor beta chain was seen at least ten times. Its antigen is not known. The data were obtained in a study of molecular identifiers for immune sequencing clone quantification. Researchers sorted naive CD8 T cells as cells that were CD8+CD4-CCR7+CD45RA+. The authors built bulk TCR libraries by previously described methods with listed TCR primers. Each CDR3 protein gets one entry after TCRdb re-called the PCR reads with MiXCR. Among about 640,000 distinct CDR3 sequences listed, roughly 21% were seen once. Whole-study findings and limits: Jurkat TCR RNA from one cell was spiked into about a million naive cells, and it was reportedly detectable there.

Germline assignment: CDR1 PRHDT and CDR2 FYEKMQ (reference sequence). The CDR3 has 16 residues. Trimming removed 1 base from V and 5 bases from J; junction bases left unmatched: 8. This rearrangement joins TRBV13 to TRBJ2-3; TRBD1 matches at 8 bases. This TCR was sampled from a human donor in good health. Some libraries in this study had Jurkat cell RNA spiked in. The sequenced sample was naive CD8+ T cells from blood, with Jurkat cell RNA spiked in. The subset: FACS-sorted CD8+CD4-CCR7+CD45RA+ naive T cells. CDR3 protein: CASSLVGQGGEDTQYF. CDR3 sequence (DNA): TGTGCCAGCAGCTTAGTCGGACAGGGAGGTGAAGATACGCAGTATTTT.